This T cell receptor beta chain was identified during a study of identical twins. Germline CDR1 and CDR2: MDHEN and SYDVKM. CDR3 size: 15 residues. With 3 bases removed from V and 0 bases from J, the gap between germline ends came to 9 bases. Each CDR3 protein is one row after TCRdb ran MiXCR on the 5' RACE reads. The profile shows 230,000 or so distinct CDR3 sequences, approximately 8.6% of them singletons. This clonotype was detected ten times or more. Antigen: not known. Study outcomes and limitations: Zero-insertion results could be subject to partial confounding by invariant MAIT and iNKT cells. Excess low generation probability was seen in twin-shared out-of-frame alpha sequences.

These data also featured in a second study, about yellow fever vaccine responses in identical twins. That source notes: In identical twins, vaccine T cell responses appeared partly shared and partly individual.

The receptor comes from a woman aged 18 to 35 in good health. The V gene is TRBV28, the J gene TRBJ2-1, with D uncertain. Material: CD8+ T cells sorted from blood. CDR3 region: CASSFIKSSYNEQFF. The DNA for the CDR3 is TGTGCCAGCAGTTTCATAAAGAGCTCCTACAATGAGCAGTTCTTC.